Below, 14 T cell receptor beta chains from the same sample are listed, as sequenced in a study of blood T cell repertoires in COVID-19. TCRdb's table, derived via immunoSEQ multiplex PCR, lists solely in-frame clones and lacks some. Counted here are some 340,000 clones, around 80% occurring once; the ten biggest clones make up almost 3%. What was sequenced was peripheral blood. These receptors were taken from a man under 40 with active or convalescent COVID-19.

The chain couples TRBV14 to TRBJ2-1; TRBD2 matches at 9 bases. V shed 7 bases, J shed 8 bases, and the junction held 18 bases outside the gene matches. This CDR3 contains 17 residues. Germline values: CDR1 SGHDN, CDR2 FVKESK. CDR3 sequence reads: CASNRDRGLATSDEQFF. The CDR3 bases are TGTGCCAGCAATAGAGATAGGGGACTAGCCACCTCGGATGAGCAGTTCTTC.

The V call is TRBV9, the J call TRBJ2-7, with D perhaps matching TRBD2 (5 bases). The CDR3 has 14 amino acids. V was trimmed by 4 bases and J by 3 bases, leaving 14 bases between them. Germline-derived CDR1 and CDR2 are SGDLS and YYNGEE. The CDR3 sequence is CASSPSGGSYEQYF. The CDR3 DNA is TGTGCCAGCAGCCCCAGCGGAGGTAGCTACGAGCAGTACTTC. The full variable domain, in which reference TRBV9 and TRBJ2-7 provide the parts outside the CDR3, is DSGVTQTPKHLITATGQRVTLRCSPRSGDLSVYWYQQSLDQGLQFLIQYYNGEERAKGNILERFSAQQFPDLHSELNLSSLELGDSALYFCASSPSGGSYEQYFGPGTRLTVT.

This clone was counted a single time. The CDR3 DNA reads TGCAGCGTTGGAGCGGGACAGGGAGGTGATGGCTACACCTTC. Its translation: CSVGAGQGGDGYTF. The rearrangement links TRBV29-1 to TRBJ1-2; TRBD1 matches 9 bases. V lost 4 bases to trimming and J lost 6 bases; unmatched junction nucleotides: 9. CDR1 is SQVTM and CDR2 is ANQGSEA in the germline V gene. CDR3 length: 14 amino acids.

The chain has TRBV7-2 and TRBJ2-5, with TRBD2 as a possible D gene (6 bases). Germline V CDR1 and CDR2: SGHTA, FQGNSA. The CDR3 runs to 13 residues. Deletions cut 2 bases from V and 5 bases from J, with 9 bases between. The CDR3 protein is CASSLIGTETQYF. CDR3 coding DNA: TGTGCCAGCAGCTTAATAGGGACTGAGACCCAGTACTTC.

This clone occurred once. The CDR3 coding sequence is TGTGCCAGTAGTGTGGACAGGGAAGATAACTATGGCTACACCTTC. Amino acid sequence: CASSVDREDNYGYTF. V usage is TRBV19 and J usage is TRBJ1-2; 8 bases map to TRBD1. V shed 5 bases and J 1 base; nucleotides not matched to a gene: 6. The germline CDR1 and CDR2 sequences are LNHDA and SQIVND (reference sequence). CDR3 length: 15 residues.

The V and J genes are TRBV7-3 and TRBJ2-1; TRBD2 matches 9 bases. The ends lost 2 bases at V and 4 bases at J; junction bases unmatched: 6. The length of the CDR3 is 16 residues. Looked up from germline, CDR1 is SGHTA and CDR2 is FQGTGA. The CDR3 protein is CASSLWVAGDYNEQFF. CDR3 coding DNA: TGTGCCAGCAGCTTATGGGTAGCGGGGGATTACAATGAGCAGTTCTTC.

This clone appeared a single time. The gene calls are TRBV6-4 and TRBJ2-1; 8 bases fit TRBD2. With 6 bases clipped from V and 6 bases from J, the junction kept 4 bases outside the gene matches. Germline V CDR1 and CDR2: MRHNA, SNTAGT. The CDR3 is made up of 13 amino acids. The CDR3 is CASSITSGNEQFF. The CDR3 DNA is TGTGCCAGCAGCATAACTAGCGGCAATGAGCAGTTCTTC.

The gene calls are TRBV4-2 and TRBJ2-3, with 8 nucleotides matching TRBD2. Germline lookup yields CDR1 LGHNA and CDR2 YNFKEQ. CDR3 length: 16 amino acids. V was pared by 3 bases and J by 2 bases, with 7 bases of the junction left unmatched. The CDR3 protein is CASSHAGGTITDTQYF. The DNA of the CDR3 is TGTGCCAGCAGCCACGCGGGGGGAACCATCACAGATACGCAGTATTTT.

V and J are TRBV7-3 and TRBJ2-2; D gene unclear. Trimming pared 5 bases from V and 3 bases from J, leaving 7 bases between. CDR1 is SGHTA and CDR2 is FQGTGA in the germline V gene. This CDR3 region has 13 residues. Written as DNA, the CDR3 is TGTGCCAGCAGCCTTCTCTACACCGGGGAGCTGTTTTTT. Amino acids: CASSLLYTGELFF.

The genes are TRBV7-6 and TRBJ1-4; 10 bases agree with TRBD1. Germline assignment: CDR1 SGHVS and CDR2 FNYEAQ. The CDR3 consists of 15 residues. V gave up 1 base and J gave up 8 bases; unmatched junction bases: 4. The CDR3, as DNA: TGTGCCAGCAGCTTAGGCGGGACAGGGGTGGAAAAACTGTTTTTT. It specifies CASSLGGTGVEKLFF. The whole variable domain, remainder taken from reference TRBV7-6 and TRBJ1-4, is GAGVSQSPRYKVTKRGQDVALRCDPISGHVSLYWYRQALGQGPEFLTYFNYEAQQDKSGLPNDRFSAERPEGSISTLTIQRTEQRDSAMYRCASSLGGTGVEKLFFGSGTQLSVL.

The chain combines TRBV19 with TRBJ1-2; D may be TRBD1 (5 bases). Germline V CDR1 and CDR2: LNHDA, SQIVND (reference sequence). The CDR3 runs to 14 residues. Trimming removed 2 bases from V and 8 bases from J, with 15 bases in between. CDR3 loop: CASSISRASGGYTF. The CDR3 DNA reads as TGTGCCAGTAGTATATCTAGGGCATCAGGGGGCTACACCTTC.

The J gene is TRBJ2-1, the V gene TRBV3-1 (or the pseudogene TRBV3-2), with 10 nucleotides matching TRBD2. The CDR3 runs 15 residues. The germline gives CDR1 LGHDT, CDR2 YNNKEL (reference sequence). After removal of 4 bases from V and 2 bases from J, the junction contained 2 bases not matched to a gene. CDR3 protein: CASSPGLAPYNEQFF. DNA for the CDR3: TGTGCCAGCAGCCCGGGACTAGCGCCCTACAATGAGCAGTTCTTC.

CDR3 in amino acids: CATSDLTGHKTDTQYF. In nucleotides, the CDR3 is TGTGCCACCAGTGACTTGACGGGACATAAAACAGATACGCAGTATTTT. V gene TRBV24-1 combines with J gene TRBJ2-3; tentatively, D is TRBD1 (6 bases). This CDR3 has 16 residues. Per germline, CDR1 KGHDR and CDR2 SFDVKD. V lost 4 bases, J lost 3 bases, and 16 bases lay in between.

V is TRBV7-2 and J is TRBJ2-5; D not certain. The V and J ends lost 4 bases and 4 bases respectively, with 7 bases between them. Germline V gives CDR1 SGHTA, CDR2 FQGNSA. The CDR3 has 12 residues. The CDR3 is CASSYLRETQYF. In nucleotides, the CDR3 is TGTGCCAGCAGCTACCTGAGAGAGACCCAGTACTTC.